The clone carrying this T cell receptor (beta chain) was recorded once. Germline-derived CDR1 and CDR2 are MNHEY and SVGEGT. This CDR3 region has 13 residues. The ends were cut back, 3 bases at V and 3 bases at J, with 3 bases in the middle. The data derive from a study of blood T cell repertoires in COVID-19. Study-wide background: The cDNA or gDNA used as material had been derived from T cells, B-cell-depleted T cells, or PBMCs.

Method: immunoSEQ multiplex PCR; TCRdb's copy keeps in-frame clones and lacks some. Among some 25,000 clones listed, 81% were seen once. V and J are TRBV6-2 or TRBV6-3 and TRBJ2-6, with D uncertain. The clonotype originates from a man between 45 and 60 years old with active or convalescent COVID-19. Sequenced sample: peripheral blood. The CDR3 DNA reads as TGTGCCAGCAGTTATAGTGGGGCCAACGTCCTGACTTTC. Protein product: CASSYSGANVLTF.